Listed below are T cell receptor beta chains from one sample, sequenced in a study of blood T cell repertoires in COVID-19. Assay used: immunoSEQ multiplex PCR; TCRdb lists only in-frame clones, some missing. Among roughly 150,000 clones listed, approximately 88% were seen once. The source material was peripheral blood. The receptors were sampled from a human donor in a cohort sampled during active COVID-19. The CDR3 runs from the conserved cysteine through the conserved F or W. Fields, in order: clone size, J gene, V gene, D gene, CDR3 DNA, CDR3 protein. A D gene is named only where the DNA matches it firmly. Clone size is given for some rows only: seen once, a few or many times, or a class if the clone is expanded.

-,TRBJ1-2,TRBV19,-,TGTGCCAGTAGTCTCCCGCAGGGCAGCTACACCTTC,CASSLPQGSYTF
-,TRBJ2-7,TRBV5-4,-,TGTGCCAGCAGCTTGGGGGGGCACTACGAGCAGTACTTC,CASSLGGHYEQYF
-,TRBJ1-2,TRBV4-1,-,TGCGCCAGCAGCCAAGGTGTCCCAGCTAACTATGGCTACACCTTC,CASSQGVPANYGYTF
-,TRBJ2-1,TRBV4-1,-,TGCGCCAGCAAGGGTAGCGCCTACAATGAGCAGTTCTTC,CASKGSAYNEQFF
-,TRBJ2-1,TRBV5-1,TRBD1,TGCGCCAGCAGCTTGGGGTTGGGACAGGGGGCTTACAATGAGCAGTTCTTC,CASSLGLGQGAYNEQFF
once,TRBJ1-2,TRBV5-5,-,TGTGCCAGCAGCTTGGCCTCTTGGGCAGTCCCTGCTAACTATGGCTACACCTTC,CASSLASWAVPANYGYTF
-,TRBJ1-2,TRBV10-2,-,TGCGCCAGCAGTGAGTTGGACGGAGGGTTTAACTATGGCTACACCTTC,CASSELDGGFNYGYTF
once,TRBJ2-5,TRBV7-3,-,TGTGCCAGCAGCCGAGGACAGAAAGAGACCCAGTACTTC,CASSRGQKETQYF
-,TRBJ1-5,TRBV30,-,TGTGCCTGGAGTTTAGCTTGGGATCAGCCCCAGCATTTT,CAWSLAWDQPQHF
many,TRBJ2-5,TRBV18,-,TGTGCCAGCTCCCCAGGGCTACCCCAAGAGACCCAGTACTTC,CASSPGLPQETQYF
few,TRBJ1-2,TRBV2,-,TGTGCCAGCATGTCAGGGGTATTTGGCTACACCTTC,CASMSGVFGYTF
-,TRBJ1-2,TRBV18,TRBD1,TGTGCCAGCTCACCGGGACAGGGCCCTAACTATGGCTACACCTTC,CASSPGQGPNYGYTF
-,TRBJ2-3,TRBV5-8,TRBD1,TGTGCCAGCAGCTTGTCCGGGACAGTTCCCACAGATACGCAGTATTTT,CASSLSGTVPTDTQYF
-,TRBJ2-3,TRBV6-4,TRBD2,TGTGCCAGCAGAAGGCTAGCGGGGGCCGACGGTTATACGCAGTATTTT,CASRRLAGADGYTQYF
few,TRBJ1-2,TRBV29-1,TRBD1,TGCAGCGCCCTTGGGACAGACTATGGCTACACCTTC,CSALGTDYGYTF
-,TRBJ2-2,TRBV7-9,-,TGTGCCAGCAGCCCCGGACAGAACACCGGGGAGCTGTTTTTT,CASSPGQNTGELFF
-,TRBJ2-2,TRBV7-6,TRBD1,TGTGCCACCCGGGACAGGGACACCGGGGAGCTGTTTTTT,CATRDRDTGELFF
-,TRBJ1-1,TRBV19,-,TGTGCCAGTAGACAGACAGGCCTGAACACTGAAGCTTTCTTT,CASRQTGLNTEAFF
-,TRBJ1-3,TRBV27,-,TGTGCCAGCAGTCCAACAGGGAGCTCTGGAAACACCATATATTTT,CASSPTGSSGNTIYF
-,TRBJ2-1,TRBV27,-,TGTGCCAGCAGTTTATCTCAGGGATACAATGAGCAGTTCTTC,CASSLSQGYNEQFF
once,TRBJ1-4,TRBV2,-,TGTGCCAGCAGTGCCGCAGGGTACGCTAATGAAAAACTGTTTTTT,CASSAAGYANEKLFF
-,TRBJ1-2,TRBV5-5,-,TGTGCCAGCAGCTTGGGGACAGCCGGATATGGCTACACCTTC,CASSLGTAGYGYTF
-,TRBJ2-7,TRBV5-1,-,TGCGCCAGCAGCTCCCGGGACGGAGGGGTTAAGTACTTC,CASSSRDGGVKYF
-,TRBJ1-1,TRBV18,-,TGTGCCAGCTCCAAGCGAGACCTGAACACTGAAGCTTTCTTT,CASSKRDLNTEAFF
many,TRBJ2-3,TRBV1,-,TGCACCAGCAGCGAAGGGACTAGAGAAACTAGCACAGATACGCAGTATTTT,CTSSEGTRETSTDTQYF
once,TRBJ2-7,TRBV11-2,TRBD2,TGTGCCAGCAGCTTAGATCCCCTAGCGCGGGGGAAGGCAGTACTCTTC,CASSLDPLARGKAVLF
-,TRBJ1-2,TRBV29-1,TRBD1,TGCAGCGTGCCCGGACAGGGGATGAACTATGGCTACACCTTC,CSVPGQGMNYGYTF
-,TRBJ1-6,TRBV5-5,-,TGTGCCAGCAGCTTGGTCAGGGGAAATTCACCCCTCCACTTT,CASSLVRGNSPLHF
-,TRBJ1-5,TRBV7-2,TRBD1,TGTGCCAGCAGTCGCAACGACAGGGGGGGCAATCAGCCCCAGCATTTT,CASSRNDRGGNQPQHF
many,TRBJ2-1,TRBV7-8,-,TGTGCCAGCAGCTTAGTACAGACCCCTTACAATGAGCAGTTCTTC,CASSLVQTPYNEQFF
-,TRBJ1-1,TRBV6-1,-,TGTGCCAGCAGTGAGCGAGAGAACACTGAAGCTTTCTTT,CASSERENTEAFF
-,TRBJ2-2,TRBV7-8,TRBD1,TGTGCCAGCAGCCCCGGGACAGGGCTTGGCGGGGAGCTGTTTTTT,CASSPGTGLGGELFF
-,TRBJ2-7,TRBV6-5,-,TGTGCCAGCAGTTACTCGGGGGGCGAGCAGTACTTC,CASSYSGGEQYF
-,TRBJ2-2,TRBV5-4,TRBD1,TGTGCCAGCAGCCGCCGGGACAGGGCCACCGGGGAGCTGTTTTTT,CASSRRDRATGELFF
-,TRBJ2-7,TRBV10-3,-,TGTGCCATCGGGAGCACCCGAGCCTACGAGCAGTACTTC,CAIGSTRAYEQYF
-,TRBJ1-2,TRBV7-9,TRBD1,TGTGCCAGCAGCGTGTCAGGGGGCGCGAATGGCTACACCTTC,CASSVSGGANGYTF
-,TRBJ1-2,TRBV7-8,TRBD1,TGTGCCAGCAGCTTAGCCGGGACAGGGGGCATCTATGGCTACACCTTC,CASSLAGTGGIYGYTF
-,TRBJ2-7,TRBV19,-,TGTGCCAGTAGTATAGGAGGGTTTCCCTACGAGCAGTACTTC,CASSIGGFPYEQYF
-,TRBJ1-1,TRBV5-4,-,TGTGCCAGCAGCTTTTGGGGCGGCACTGAAGCTTTCTTT,CASSFWGGTEAFF
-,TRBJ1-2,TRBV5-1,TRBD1,TGCGCCAGCAGCCCTTGGGACAGCCTAGGGACGAATGGCTACACCTTC,CASSPWDSLGTNGYTF
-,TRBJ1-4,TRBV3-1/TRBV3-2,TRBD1,TGTGCCAGCAGCCAATTTCCGGGACAGGGGGACGAAAAACTGTTTTTT,CASSQFPGQGDEKLFF
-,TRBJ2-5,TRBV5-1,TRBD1,TGCGCCAGCAGCTGGCGGACAGGGACCCTAGAGACCCAGTACTTC,CASSWRTGTLETQYF